This entry lists 3 T cell receptor beta chains sequenced from one sample in a study of cytomegalovirus exposure and HLA in healthy donors. Data came from immunoSEQ multiplex PCR; TCRdb stores just in-frame clones and leaves some out. The repertoire has roughly 330,000 clones, 87% of them found once; the top ten carry roughly 1.2%. The sequencing input was PBMCs. The source is a woman aged 25 to 39 in good health and CMV-seropositive.

The rearrangement links TRBV6-4 to TRBJ2-1; maybe TRBD1 (5 bases). The CDR3 is 14 residues long. Germline V gene data show CDR1 as MRHNA and CDR2 as SNTAGT. V lost 3 bases and J 9 bases, leaving 15 bases between the germline ends. CDR3 loop: CASSEPAQGTEQFF. CDR3 DNA: TGTGCCAGCAGTGAGCCCGCCCAGGGCACTGAGCAGTTCTTC.

The CDR3 sequence: CASSWGLGTGRNEQFF. Written as DNA, the CDR3 is TGTGCCAGCAGTTGGGGCCTCGGGACAGGGAGGAATGAGCAGTTCTTC. This chain uses TRBV28 with TRBJ2-1, with 9 bases aligning to TRBD1. J gave up 7 bases and V 4 bases, and 11 bases lay outside the gene matches. The germline V gene has CDR1 MDHEN and CDR2 SYDVKM. The CDR3 spans 16 residues.

The chain links TRBV19 to TRBJ1-2, with 8 bases identical to TRBD1. Per germline, CDR1 LNHDA and CDR2 SQIVND (reference sequence). The CDR3 has 14 amino acids. The trim removed 4 bases at V and 8 bases at J, leaving 9 bases unmatched. The CDR3 DNA is TGTGCCAGTAGTACAGGACAGGGTAAACGGGGCTACACCTTC. It translates to CASSTGQGKRGYTF.